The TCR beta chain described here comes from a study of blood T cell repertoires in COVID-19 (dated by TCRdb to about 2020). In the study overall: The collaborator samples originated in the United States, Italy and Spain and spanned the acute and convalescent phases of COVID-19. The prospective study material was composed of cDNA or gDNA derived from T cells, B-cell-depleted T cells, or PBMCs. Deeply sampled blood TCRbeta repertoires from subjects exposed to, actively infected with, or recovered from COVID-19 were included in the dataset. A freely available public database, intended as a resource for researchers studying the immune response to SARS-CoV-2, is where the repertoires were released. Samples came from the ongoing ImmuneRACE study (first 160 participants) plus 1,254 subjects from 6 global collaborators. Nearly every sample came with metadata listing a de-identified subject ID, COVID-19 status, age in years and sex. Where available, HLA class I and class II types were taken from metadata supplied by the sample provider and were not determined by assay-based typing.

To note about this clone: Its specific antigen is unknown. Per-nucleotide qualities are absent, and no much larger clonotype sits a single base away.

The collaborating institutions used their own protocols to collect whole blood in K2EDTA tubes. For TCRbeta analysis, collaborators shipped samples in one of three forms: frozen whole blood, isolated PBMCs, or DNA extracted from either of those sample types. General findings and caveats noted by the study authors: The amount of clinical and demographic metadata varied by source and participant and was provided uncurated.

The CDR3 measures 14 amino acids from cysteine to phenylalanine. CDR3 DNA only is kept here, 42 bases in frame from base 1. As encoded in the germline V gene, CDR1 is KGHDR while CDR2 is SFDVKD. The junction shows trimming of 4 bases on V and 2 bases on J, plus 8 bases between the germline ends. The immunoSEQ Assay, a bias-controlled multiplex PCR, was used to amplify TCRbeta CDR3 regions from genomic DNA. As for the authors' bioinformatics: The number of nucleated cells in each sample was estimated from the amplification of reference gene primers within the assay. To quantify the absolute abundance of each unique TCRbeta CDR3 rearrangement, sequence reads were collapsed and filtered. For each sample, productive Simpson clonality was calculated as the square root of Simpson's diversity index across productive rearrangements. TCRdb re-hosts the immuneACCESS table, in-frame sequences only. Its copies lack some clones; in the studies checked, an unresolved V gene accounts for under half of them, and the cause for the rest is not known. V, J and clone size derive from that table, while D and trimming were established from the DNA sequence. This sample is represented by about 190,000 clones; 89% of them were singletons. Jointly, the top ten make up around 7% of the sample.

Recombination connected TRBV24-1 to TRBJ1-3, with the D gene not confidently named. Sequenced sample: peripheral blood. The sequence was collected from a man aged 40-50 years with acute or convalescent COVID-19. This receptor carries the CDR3 CATSDSLAGNTIYF. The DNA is TGTGCCACCAGTGACTCCCTAGCTGGAAACACCATATATTTT.